The sequence of this T cell receptor (beta chain) was determined in a study of T cells in Graves' hyperthyroidism and ophthalmopathy. The CDR3 loop spans 13 amino acids. Germline V CDR1 and CDR2: LNHDA, SQIVND (reference sequence). Turning to this clonotype: Its antigen is not identified. A much more abundant neighbour one base away suggests this may be a read error.

Study-wide results and limits: In simple terms, a model built on 13 V-J features told ophthalmopathy apart from stable hyperthyroidism.

Hyperthyroidism, newly diagnosed and lasting under 2 months, affected patients aged 18 to 65. Uncontrolled infection, other autoimmune disease, pregnancy or lactation disqualified patients from enrolment. Diagnosing involved the use of clinical symptoms, serum thyroxine and TRAb, thyroid ultrasound and orbital computed tomography. Amplification targeted TCR beta CDR3 regions from RNA transcripts. When the TCR CDR3 underwent first-round RT-PCR, the HTBI primer set was used. One entry per CDR3 protein results from TCRdb running MiXCR on the multiplex PCR reads. The data contain roughly 570,000 distinct CDR3 sequences, around 46% of them singletons.

The receptor's source is a woman aged 18-35 years with Graves' hyperthyroidism. The chain joins TRBV19 to TRBJ2-7, with D perhaps matching TRBD2 (6 bases). Specimen: peripheral blood or thyroid tissue (not recorded which). The CDR3 sequence is CAGSGGWAEEQYF. For the CDR3, the DNA is TGTGCCGGTAGTGGGGGGTGGGCCGAGGAACAGTACTTC.